The source of this T cell receptor beta chain is a study of cytomegalovirus exposure and HLA in healthy donors. PCR was performed using 60 Vbeta and 13 Jbeta primers. Produced via immunoSEQ multiplex PCR; TCRdb's table is partial and in-frame only. The sample contains approximately 120,000 clones, over 65% of which appear only once. Trimming cost V 2 bases and J 6 bases, with 15 bases left between them. The CDR3 runs 15 residues. Germline CDR1 and CDR2: SGHKS and YYEKEE (reference sequence). In the case of this clone: What it binds is not known.

Notes on the study in general: The study recorded over 150 TCR beta chains that were cytomegalovirus-associated.

This chain uses TRBV5-5 with TRBJ1-5, with unresolved D. The sequence came from a man younger than 35 in good health and CMV-seronegative. The material sequenced was PBMCs. The CDR3 DNA reads as TGTGCCAGCAGCTTTGGGCAGGTGGGTGGTCAGCCCCAGCATTTT. Translating gives CASSFGQVGGQPQHF.